These T cell receptor beta chains were read from a single sample in a study of somatic mutations in cytotoxic T cells in rheumatoid arthritis. TCRdb's table, derived via immunoSEQ multiplex PCR, lists solely in-frame clones and lacks some. The sample gives roughly 13,000 clones, around 80% of which show up once; about 29% is in the top ten. Sequencing input: CD8+ T cells sorted from blood. These receptors were taken from an adult with rheumatoid arthritis. Both conserved end residues are part of each CDR3. D genes are given only for firm matches. Clone sizes are given selectively: once, few, many, or a class where the clone is expanded.

j_gene | d_gene | v_gene | abundance | CDR3nt | CDR3aa
TRBJ2-1 | NA | TRBV28 | NA | TGTGCCAGCTGTGACGGGGACTCCTACAATGAGCAGTTCTTC | CASCDGDSYNEQFF
TRBJ2-3 | NA | TRBV7-6 | NA | TGTGCCAGCAGCCAGGGCCCGACAGATACGCAGTATTTT | CASSQGPTDTQYF
TRBJ1-1 | TRBD1 | TRBV28 | few | TGTGCCAGCAGGTGGGGACAGGCCTTAAGACGTGGTGAAGCTTTCTTT | CASRWGQALRRGEAFF
TRBJ2-7 | TRBD1 | TRBV5-6 | NA | TGTGCCAGCAGCCTCGGACAGGGGAGGTACGAGCAGTACTTC | CASSLGQGRYEQYF
TRBJ1-1 | NA | TRBV30 | NA | TGTGCCTGGAGTGTTTCAACGAACACTGAAGCTTTCTTT | CAWSVSTNTEAFF
TRBJ1-5 | NA | TRBV4-1 | NA | TGCGCCAGCAGCCAAGTGGCAGCTAGCAATCAGCCCCAGCATTTT | CASSQVAASNQPQHF
TRBJ2-5 | NA | TRBV27 | once | TGTGCCAGCAGCCCGTTGCGACTGGGGGAGACCCAGTACTTC | CASSPLRLGETQYF
TRBJ2-3 | TRBD2 | TRBV29-1 | once | TGCAGCGTTGAGGCGGGGGGGACAGATACGCAGTATTTT | CSVEAGGTDTQYF
TRBJ1-1 | NA | TRBV27 | NA | TGTGCCAGCACAACTGGCGGGGATGCCAACACTGAAGCTTTCTTT | CASTTGGDANTEAFF
TRBJ2-7 | TRBD2 | TRBV11-2 | NA | TGTGCCAGCAGCTTAGCACTAGCGGGGGTTCTCTACGAGCAGTACTTC | CASSLALAGVLYEQYF
TRBJ1-1 | NA | TRBV5-4 | once | TGTGCCAGCAGCTTGCTGAACACTGAAGCTTTCTTT | CASSLLNTEAFF
TRBJ2-3 | NA | TRBV19 | NA | TGTGCCAGTAGTATAGTCCCGTTGGATACGCAGTATTTT | CASSIVPLDTQYF
TRBJ1-3 | NA | TRBV7-6 | NA | TGTGCCAGCAGCTCTCAAATGGCCTCTGGAAACACCATATATTTT | CASSSQMASGNTIYF
TRBJ2-3 | NA | TRBV27 | NA | TGTGCCAGCAGTTTCGTCTCCACAGATACGCAGTATTTT | CASSFVSTDTQYF
TRBJ1-5 | TRBD1 | TRBV7-4 | NA | TGTGCCAGCAGTATTAGGGACCGGGACAGGGCCTCATATAGCAATCAGCCCCAGCATTTT | CASSIRDRDRASYSNQPQHF
TRBJ2-7 | NA | TRBV7-9 | NA | TGTGCCAGCAGCCGCCCTGACACAGGATCAACCTACGAGCAGTACTTC | CASSRPDTGSTYEQYF
TRBJ2-1 | NA | TRBV11-2 | once | TGTGCCAGCAGCCCACGGGGGAACTACAATGAGCAGTTCTTC | CASSPRGNYNEQFF
TRBJ2-7 | NA | TRBV27 | once | TGTGCCAGCAGTCCGGTAGGGGCGGGACCCAGATCCTACGAGCAGTACTTC | CASSPVGAGPRSYEQYF
TRBJ2-7 | NA | TRBV2 | NA | TGTGCCAGCAACCAGGGGAAGGGCTACGAGCAGTACTTC | CASNQGKGYEQYF
TRBJ2-2 | NA | TRBV6-1 | few | TGTGCCAGCCCGATTGGAAGTTACACCGGGGAGCTGTTTTTT | CASPIGSYTGELFF
TRBJ2-7 | NA | TRBV10-3 | NA | TGTGCCATCAGCGGGGAGGTGAGAGGCGAGCAGTACTTC | CAISGEVRGEQYF
TRBJ2-3 | TRBD2 | TRBV7-3 | NA | TGTGCCAGCAGCTTAGGAAGCGGGGGTCCCGCAGATACGCAGTATTTT | CASSLGSGGPADTQYF
TRBJ2-7 | TRBD2 | TRBV27 | NA | TGTGCCAGCAGTCGGGGGACTAGCGGGACAAGGAGCTCCTACGAGCAGTACTTC | CASSRGTSGTRSSYEQYF
TRBJ1-2 | NA | TRBV27 | NA | TGTGCCACCAAGGCTGGACAGCCTTTCTTCTATGGCTACACCTTC | CATKAGQPFFYGYTF
TRBJ2-5 | TRBD1 | TRBV28 | NA | TGTGCCAGCAGCACGCCCGAGATCAGGGGGTGGAACCAAGAGACCCAGTACTTC | CASSTPEIRGWNQETQYF
TRBJ1-1 | NA | TRBV5-8 | NA | TGTGCCAGCAGCTTCGGGGGAAACACTGAAGCTTTCTTT | CASSFGGNTEAFF
TRBJ2-7 | NA | TRBV6-6 | once | TGTGCCAGCAGTTCATCCGGGACGCAGGACGAGCAGTACTTC | CASSSSGTQDEQYF
TRBJ2-3 | TRBD1 | TRBV7-9 | NA | TGTGCCAGCAGCTTTCCCGGGACAGGGTCAGCAGATACGCAGTATTTT | CASSFPGTGSADTQYF
TRBJ2-7 | NA | TRBV7-9 | NA | TGTGCCAGCAGAGCGGGCACCGACACCTACGAGCAGTACTTC | CASRAGTDTYEQYF
TRBJ2-5 | NA | TRBV25-1 | NA | TGTGCCAGCATTGGGAACGGGGAGACCCAGTACTTC | CASIGNGETQYF
TRBJ2-1 | TRBD2 | TRBV6-1 | NA | TGTGCCAGCAGTGAACTCGCTAGCGGGGTCTACAATGAGCAGTTCTTC | CASSELASGVYNEQFF
TRBJ2-5 | NA | TRBV7-2 | NA | TGTGCCAGCAGCTTGGACAGGAGGGGGCTTGTCTCAGAGACCCAGTACTTC | CASSLDRRGLVSETQYF
TRBJ2-7 | NA | TRBV28 | NA | TGTGCCGCCCGGCCAAGGCCACCCCCCCCCTACGAGCAGTACTTC | CAARPRPPPPYEQYF
TRBJ2-1 | TRBD2 | TRBV19 | NA | TGTGCCAGTAGTATAGACGGGGGGGCCAACAATGAGCAGTTCTTC | CASSIDGGANNEQFF
TRBJ2-7 | NA | TRBV21-1 | NA | TGTGCCAGCAGCAAAGGCAGGATAACCAAACTCCACGAGCAGTACTTC | CASSKGRITKLHEQYF
TRBJ2-3 | TRBD1 | TRBV5-1 | NA | TGCGCCAGCAGCTTCGGCGAAGGGGGACAGGATTGGGGTACGCAGTATTTT | CASSFGEGGQDWGTQYF
TRBJ1-2 | NA | TRBV7-9 | NA | TGTGCCAGCAGCTTGAGGGAAGACTATGGCTACACCTTC | CASSLREDYGYTF
TRBJ1-1 | TRBD1 | TRBV4-1 | NA | TGCGCCAGCAGCCATCGACAGGGGGGGATGTTGGAAGCTTTCTTT | CASSHRQGGMLEAFF
TRBJ1-4 | TRBD1 | TRBV15 | NA | TGTGCCACCAGCAGGGGGACAGCCACTAATGAAAAACTGTTTTTT | CATSRGTATNEKLFF
TRBJ2-2 | NA | TRBV9 | NA | TGTGCCAGCAGCCTTTGGACCGGGGAGCTGTTTTTT | CASSLWTGELFF
TRBJ2-1 | TRBD2 | TRBV11-3 | NA | TGTGCCAGCAGCTTACTAGCGGGAGAAATGAGTGAGCAGTTCTTC | CASSLLAGEMSEQFF
TRBJ1-2 | NA | TRBV6-1 | NA | TGTGCCAGCAGGGACCCAGACATTAACTATGGCTACACCTTC | CASRDPDINYGYTF
TRBJ2-7 | TRBD1 | TRBV2 | NA | TGTGCCAGCTTCCTCGCGGGACAGGAGGCCGAGCAGTACTTC | CASFLAGQEAEQYF
TRBJ1-5 | NA | TRBV7-9 | NA | TGTGCCAGCAGCGACCAGGGAATTCAGCCCCAGCATTTT | CASSDQGIQPQHF
TRBJ2-7 | NA | TRBV7-9 | NA | TGTGCCAGCAGCGGACTGGGGCGGGTCTCCTACGAGCAGTACTTC | CASSGLGRVSYEQYF
TRBJ2-3 | TRBD1 | TRBV7-2 | NA | TGTGCCAGCAGCTTAGGGACAGGGCGCACAGATACGCAGTATTTT | CASSLGTGRTDTQYF